This T cell receptor (beta chain) originates from a study of identical twins. This clonotype was observed at least ten times. Antigen unknown. Template switching added a universal primer site; cDNA carried unique molecular identifiers. MiXCR was run by TCRdb on the 5' RACE reads, yielding one entry per CDR3 protein. The table has around 250,000 distinct CDR3 sequences, about 6.7% seen once. The CDR3 is 12 residues long. Trimming took off 4 bases at V and 9 bases at J, with 10 bases between the two ends. Study results and caveats: Cord blood beta clonotypes present at high abundance carried fewer insertions; no such pattern appeared in memory repertoires.

This sample also appeared in a second study, on T cells expressing NK-cell markers. Per that paper: In the group of eight sequenced donors, seven were HCMV-seropositive and one was seronegative.

The sequencing input was CD8+ T cells sorted from blood. V usage is TRBV12-3 or TRBV12-4 and J usage is TRBJ2-1; D not certain. The sequence was collected from a woman aged 18-29 years in good health. The CDR3 sequence: CASSWPPGEQFF. The CDR3 DNA reads TGTGCCAGCAGTTGGCCCCCCGGTGAGCAGTTCTTC.